This T cell receptor (beta chain) was documented in a study of blood T cell repertoires in COVID-19. The wider study: Sites in the United States, Italy and Spain provided acute and convalescent COVID-19 samples. T cells, B-cell-depleted T cells, or PBMCs supplied cDNA or gDNA.

Authors' analysis steps: For nucleated cells, counts were estimated from reference gene primer amplification. The table came from immunoSEQ multiplex PCR; TCRdb's copy has only in-frame clones and leaves some out. The DNA was the basis for D and trimming; V, J and clone size are from that table. The sample consists of around 97,000 clones, approximately 87% of them appearing once. Germline CDR1 is MNHEY and CDR2 is SMNVEV (reference sequence). V gave up 3 bases and J gave up 4 bases, with 15 bases separating them. This CDR3 is built from 15 residues. The source material was peripheral blood. The chain uses TRBV27 and TRBJ1-1, with TRBD1 as a possible D gene (5 bases). The TCR was taken from a human donor in a cohort sampled during active COVID-19. This CDR3 is CASSFRGQGGTEAFF. In DNA, the CDR3 is TGTGCCAGCAGTTTCCGTGGGCAGGGTGGCACTGAAGCTTTCTTT.